This TCR beta chain was sequenced in a study of molecular identifiers for immune sequencing clone quantification. Regarding the study as a whole: Barcodes shared by identical TCR molecules could lead to underestimated sizes of highly expanded clones.

Source material for naive CD8 libraries was roughly 18,000 to 1,000,000 sorted cells, with 10%, 30% or 50% RNA. In the sort, naive CD8 T cells were defined as CD8+CD4-CCR7+CD45RA+. This CDR3 contains 13 residues. About this clonotype: The target antigen is unknown. A much larger clone lies a single base off, so this may be a read error.

TCRdb fed the PCR reads into MiXCR, producing one record per CDR3 protein. The repertoire holds about 640,000 distinct CDR3 sequences, with 15% to 20% as singletons. Source material: naive CD8+ T cells from blood, with Jurkat cell RNA spiked in. Subset denoted: FACS-sorted CD8+CD4-CCR7+CD45RA+ naive T cells. The sequence came from a human donor in good health. Some libraries in this study had Jurkat cell RNA spiked in. This chain connects TRBV12-3 or TRBV12-4 to TRBJ2-7; 7 nucleotides align to TRBD2. CDR3 residues: CTSSPSGAHEQYF. The CDR3, as DNA: TGTACCAGCAGCCCAAGCGGGGCCCACGAGCAGTACTTC.